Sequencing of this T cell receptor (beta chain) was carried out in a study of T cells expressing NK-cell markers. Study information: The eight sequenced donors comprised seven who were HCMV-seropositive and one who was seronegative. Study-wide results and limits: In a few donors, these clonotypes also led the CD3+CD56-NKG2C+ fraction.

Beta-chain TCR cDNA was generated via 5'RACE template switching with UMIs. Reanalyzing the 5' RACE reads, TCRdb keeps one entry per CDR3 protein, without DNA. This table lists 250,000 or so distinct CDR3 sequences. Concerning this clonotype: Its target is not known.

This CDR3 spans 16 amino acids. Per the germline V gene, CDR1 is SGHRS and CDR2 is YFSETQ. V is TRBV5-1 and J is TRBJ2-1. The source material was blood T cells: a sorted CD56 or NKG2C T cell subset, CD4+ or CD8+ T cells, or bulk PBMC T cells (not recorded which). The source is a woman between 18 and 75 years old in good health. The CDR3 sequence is CASSLVGGSSYNEQFF. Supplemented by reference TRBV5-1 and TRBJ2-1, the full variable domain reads KAGVTQTPRYLIKTRGQQVTLSCSPISGHRSVSWYQQTPGQGLQFLFEYFSETQRNKGNFPGRFSGRQFSNSRSEMNVSTLELGDSALYLCASSLVGGSSYNEQFFGPGTRLTVL.